This T cell receptor (beta chain) is from a study of tissue T cells after allogeneic stem cell transplantation. V lost 3 bases to trimming and J lost 1 base; unmatched junction nucleotides: 1. The V gene's germline CDR1 is KGHPV and CDR2 FQNQEV (reference sequence). The CDR3 has 14 residues. Stated time point: mouse harvest day 7 after allogeneic transplant. Mouse grafts combined 10^7 T-cell-depleted bone marrow cells with 10^6 splenic CD5+ T cells. This clone showed up just a few times. Here the gene names and germline are mouse. The CDR3 extends 1 residue past the end of the read, so its final part is completed from the germline J gene. This CDR3 is also generated by other DNA sequences in the sample. Data came from immunoSEQ multiplex PCR; TCRdb stores just in-frame clones and leaves some out. The sample lists some 10,000 clones, approximately 47% seen once, with approximately 7.4% in the top ten.

Sequencing used gut tissue. V is TRBV26 and J is TRBJ2-7; 9 nucleotides match TRBD1. The clonotype was recovered from a female BALB/c mouse given C57BL/6 T cells with graft-versus-host disease after an allogeneic hematopoietic cell transplant. CDR3: CASSLGTGSYEQYF. The covered CDR3 bases are TGTGCCAGCAGTCTCGGGACAGGGTCCTATGAACAGTAC.